The present entry profiles one T cell receptor (beta chain) with its context. What it binds is not known. The PCR ran on 60 Vbeta and 13 Jbeta primers. The data were produced by immunoSEQ multiplex PCR, yet TCRdb's version contains in-frame clones alone and is incomplete. The sample includes about 160,000 clones, roughly 80% seen only once; the top ten take roughly 2.1%. The entry originates in a study of cytomegalovirus exposure and HLA in healthy donors. Study overall: Counted in an early data release were approximately 85 million unique TCRs from HLA-typed donors. Study-wide results and caveats: A few V segments could not be told apart, such as TRBV6-2 and TRBV6-3, and were left out. Earlier findings revealed that most TCR beta V segments proved productive either about 87% or about 30% of the time. Looking again later, the authors saw that most CMV-associated TCR beta chains seemed HLA-restricted.

This CDR3 has 14 residues. V dropped 2 bases and J dropped 3 bases, with 10 bases sitting between them. Germline loops: CDR1 MNHEY, CDR2 SVGAGI. The V and J genes are TRBV6-5 and TRBJ1-1; D is possibly TRBD1 (5 bases). The clonotype comes from a man younger than 35 in good health and CMV-seronegative. Sequences were obtained from PBMCs. This chain's CDR3 is CASSYRQGYTEAFF. Written as DNA, the CDR3 is TGTGCCAGCAGTTACAGGCAGGGTTACACTGAAGCTTTCTTT.